This T cell receptor beta chain was retrieved from a study of vaccination and CD4 T cells after COVID-19. General study points: From 21 to 38, the median of SARS-CoV-2-reactive clonotypes rose without reaching significance. It was observed that, in convalescent patients, a median approximately 86% of reactive clones arose only post-vaccination.

CDR1 and CDR2 from the germline V gene are SNHLY and FYNNEI. V lost 6 bases and J 0 bases, leaving 18 bases between the germline ends. CDR3 size: 16 residues. Treatment given: approximately 9-day PBMC culture with coronavirus spike peptide pools or control peptides (ViraFEST assay). ViraFEST expanded antigen-specific T cells with peptide pools, then sequenced TCRs. Cultures of PBMCs, two million per well, were set up with approximately 9.6 IU/ml IL-2 and 8 to 10 ug/ml peptide pools. As concerns this clonotype: Its specificity is not known.

Cultured CD4+ T cells had their DNA profiled by the Oncomine TCR Beta short-read assay. MiXCR, applied by TCRdb to the PCR reads, yields one record per CDR3 protein. The data show approximately 8,700 distinct CDR3 sequences, less than 80% seen once. The TCR sequence derives from a human donor who had recovered from COVID-19. The chain recombines TRBV2 with TRBJ2-7, with D possibly being TRBD1 or TRBD2 (5 bases each). Input material: CD4+ T cells from blood, cultured in vitro. The CDR3 bases are TGTGCCAGCAGCTCAAGCTCAGGGAGAGGCTCCTACGAGCAGTACTTC. Translated: CASSSSSGRGSYEQYF.